One T cell receptor (beta chain) is described in this entry. The antigen is undetermined. One end of the junction varies from germline; a read error may be responsible. Production of TCR beta cDNA used around 500 ng total RNA together with a constant-region primer. A slightly modified ARM-PCR protocol with three nested multiplex PCR rounds produced these TCR beta libraries. Use of TRBV1-TRBV30 forward primers with a C-beta reverse primer characterized the first two PCR rounds, which lasted 10 cycles each. A single record per CDR3 protein comes from TCRdb applying MiXCR to the multiplex PCR reads. Of more than 85,000 distinct CDR3 sequences in the sample, around 84% are singletons; the top ten hold around 21%. Unsorted bulk tissue of about 19-33 mg yielded co-extracted RNA and DNA. The data were obtained in a study of tumor-infiltrating lymphocytes in primary liver carcinoma. Study background: The patient population consisted of men and women between 30 and 69 years of age.

Germline V lookup: CDR1 MDHEN, CDR2 SYDVKM. The CDR3 sequence is 15 residues long. Overall study findings and caveats: Only about 7.5-24% of top clones spanned all five tumor regions. Tumor tissue displayed a significantly greater top-250-clone fraction than blood (p = 0.039).

The sequence derives from a man between 40 and 49 years old with primary liver carcinoma and hepatitis B virus infection. Sequenced sample: liver tumor tissue from sampling region 3. Regarding subset: tumor region T3, left-lateral pole. This chain joins TRBV28 and TRBJ2-7; TRBD2 matches at 7 bases. DNA for the CDR3: TGTGCCAGCGGACTCCCTCCGGCGGGAGATGGGGAGCAGTACTTT. It codes for CASGLPPAGDGEQYF.